This T cell receptor beta chain stems from a study of blood T cell repertoires in COVID-19. About the research overall: Samples came from the United States, Italy and Spain, spanning acute and convalescent COVID-19. From T cells, B-cell-depleted T cells, or PBMCs came the material, which was cDNA or gDNA.

Study processing details: How many nucleated cells were present was estimated from reference gene primer amplification. The method was immunoSEQ multiplex PCR; TCRdb's version includes in-frame clones alone and lacks a portion of them. V, J and clone size derive from that table, while D and trimming were established from the DNA sequence. The sample lists roughly 260,000 clones; 70% to 90% were seen once. This clone was counted at least ten times. CDR1 and CDR2 from the germline V gene are SGHNT and YENEEA. The length of the CDR3 is 13 residues. V was clipped by 5 bases and J by 7 bases, with 12 bases between them.

The chain carries TRBV11-3 and TRBJ2-1; weak D call: TRBD2 (5 bases). This receptor was identified in a woman aged 45 to 65 with acute or convalescent COVID-19. Sequences were obtained from peripheral blood. CDR3 DNA sequence: TGTGCCAGCAGCCCCCAGCCGGGGAATGAGCAGTTCTTC. The encoded protein is CASSPQPGNEQFF.